This record covers a single TCR beta chain. The data stem from a study of CD8 T cells in Susac syndrome. Random hexamers primed reverse transcription of about 0.45 to 1 ug RNA. One entry per CDR3 protein results from TCRdb running MiXCR on the immunoSEQ multiplex PCR reads. The repertoire holds over 350,000 distinct CDR3 sequences, with 85% as singletons. In germline, CDR1 is PRHDT, CDR2 FYEKMQ (reference sequence). The length of the CDR3 is 18 residues. V was clipped by 5 bases and J by 2 bases; unmatched bases: 11. The genes are TRBV13 and TRBJ2-2; 10 nucleotides agree with TRBD2. Sequencing was performed on CD8+ T cells from PBMCs. This TCR came from a human donor with multiple sclerosis. In DNA, the CDR3 is TGTGCCAGCAGCCTAGCCCTAGCGGGGGCGACAAACACCGGGGAGCTGTTTTTT. Its translation: CASSLALAGATNTGELFF.